The source of this T cell receptor beta chain is a study of early T cells in non-severe SARS-CoV-2 infection. Study summary: Chains were not paired, and sequencing was done on bulk RNA from unsorted whole blood. Study findings and constraints: Matching with VDJdb favored anti-spike CD8 responses (missing private and CD4 specificities).

By share, this clonotype counts as medium-sized. Its antigen is undetermined. cDNA molecules, individually, were tagged with unique molecular identifiers. TCRdb independently ran MiXCR on the 5' RACE reads; one entry per CDR3 protein. The sample contains tens of thousands of distinct CDR3 sequences, roughly an eighth of which appear only once. Germline lookup yields CDR1 MNHNS and CDR2 SASEGT. This CDR3 contains 16 residues. The V segment lost 7 bases and the J segment 9 bases; nucleotides outside the gene matches: 16. The sample consisted of whole blood. The V gene is TRBV6-1, the J gene TRBJ2-1, with 9 bases identical to TRBD2. This sequence was found in an adult who was a healthcare worker with PCR-confirmed SARS-CoV-2 infection or an uninfected control (not recorded which). CDR3 amino acids: CASTQAQTSGLGEQFF. The CDR3 nucleotides read TGTGCCAGCACCCAAGCACAGACTAGCGGCCTAGGTGAGCAGTTCTTC.